These 11 T cell receptor beta chains came from one sample sequenced in a study of shared clonotypes between healthy human individuals. Sequencing used immunoSEQ multiplex PCR; TCRdb keeps in-frame clones, though not all of them. Seen here are about 2.3 million clones, 85% to 95% observed once, and the top ten hold roughly 0.34%. The material sequenced was naive CD4+ T cells from PBMCs. Subset meaning: CD45RA+ positively selected. The receptors stem from a man younger than 35 in good health. Some clones in this sample may be carry-over from other donors' samples.

The genes are TRBV27 and TRBJ1-2, with D tentatively TRBD1 (5 bases). Germline V gene lookup returns CDR1 MNHEY and CDR2 SMNVEV (reference sequence). V lost 5 bases and J lost 3, with 13 bases in between. The CDR3 has 14 amino acids. CDR3 sequence reads: CASSLRVTDYGYTF. CDR3 coding DNA: TGTGCCAGCAGTCTCAGGGTTACGGACTATGGCTACACCTTC.

The V gene is TRBV5-1, the J gene TRBJ2-3, with D tentatively TRBD2 (6 bases). The CDR3 runs 18 residues. V was clipped by 0 bases and J by 0 bases, with 17 bases between them. CDR1 is SGHRS and CDR2 is YFSETQ in the germline V gene. The CDR3 DNA reads as TGCGCCAGCAGCTTGGCCGTTGTGGGCGGGGTGAGCACAGATACGCAGTATTTT. This encodes CASSLAVVGGVSTDTQYF.

This rearrangement joins TRBV7-3 to TRBJ2-5; either TRBD1 or TRBD2 may supply D (6 bases each). V was cut by 4 bases and J by 6 bases, with 12 bases left in between. The CDR3 is 13 residues long. Germline CDR1 SGHTA, CDR2 FQGTGA. Here the CDR3 DNA reads TGTGCCAGCAGCTCAACTGGGGGGCAGACCCAGTACTTC. Protein sequence: CASSSTGGQTQYF.

The chain joins TRBV7-2 to TRBJ2-7; D remains unclear. This CDR3 has 15 residues. Deletions cut 2 bases from V and 5 bases from J, with 16 bases between. Per germline, CDR1 SGHTA and CDR2 FQGNSA. CDR3 sequence (DNA): TGTGCCAGCAGCTTAATGCAGACATCGGTAAACGAGCAGTACTTC. Translated, it gives CASSLMQTSVNEQYF.

The rearrangement links TRBV5-1 to TRBJ2-3, with D unresolved. Germline-derived CDR1 and CDR2 are SGHRS and YFSETQ. This CDR3 comprises 16 residues. With 0 bases removed from V and 3 bases from J, the gap between germline ends came to 14 bases. As DNA, the CDR3 is TGCGCCAGCAGCTTGGGAATAAGGGATTTTACAGATACGCAGTATTTT. Its translation: CASSLGIRDFTDTQYF.

This rearrangement joins TRBV6-1 to TRBJ2-2, with D possibly being TRBD1 or TRBD2 (5 bases each). This CDR3 is built from 13 residues. CDR1 MNHNS and CDR2 SASEGT come from the germline V gene. V lost 6 bases and J 5 bases, leaving 10 bases between the germline ends. This chain's CDR3 is CASRVRGTGELFF. CDR3 coding DNA: TGTGCCAGCAGGGTGAGGGGTACCGGGGAGCTGTTTTTT.

The chain recombines TRBV10-3 with TRBJ2-3; D is unclear. The germline gives CDR1 ENHRY, CDR2 SYGVKD. Deletions cut 6 bases from V and 0 bases from J, with 10 bases between. This CDR3 comprises 14 residues. DNA for the CDR3: TGTGCCATCAGGGGGTGGTCGAGCACAGATACGCAGTATTTT. This gives the protein CAIRGWSSTDTQYF.

This chain uses TRBV7-9 with TRBJ2-5, with D perhaps assigned TRBD1 or TRBD2 (5 bases each). Per the germline V gene, CDR1 is SEHNR and CDR2 is FQNEAQ (reference sequence). Trimming left V 6 bases short and J 3 bases short, with 23 bases between. The CDR3 loop spans 17 amino acids. CDR3 nucleotide sequence: TGTGCCAGCAGGTTGGAGAGGGGACCGAAGGCTGAAGAGACCCAGTACTTC. The encoded protein is CASRLERGPKAEETQYF.

This clone showed up just once. This chain connects TRBV15 to TRBJ1-2; D is uncertain. Trimming pared 5 bases from V and 5 bases from J, leaving 15 bases between. This CDR3 is 14 amino acids long. Germline CDR1 is LNHNV and CDR2 is YYDKDF (reference sequence). CDR3 residues: CATSRGGRPYGYTF. The CDR3 region has the DNA TGTGCCACCAGCCGGGGTGGGAGGCCTTATGGCTACACCTTC.

The rearrangement links TRBV5-1 to TRBJ2-2; perhaps TRBD2 as D (5 bases). The germline V gene encodes CDR1 SGHRS and CDR2 YFSETQ. V dropped 1 base and J dropped 0 bases, with 7 bases sitting between them. CDR3 length: 15 residues. The CDR3 sequence: CASSLRLPNTGELFF. CDR3 DNA sequence: TGCGCCAGCAGCTTGCGACTACCGAACACCGGGGAGCTGTTTTTT.

The chain carries TRBV19 and TRBJ1-5, with 8 bases lining up with TRBD1. From germline, CDR1 is LNHDA and CDR2 SQIVND (reference sequence). The CDR3 length is 14 residues. Trimming cost V 3 bases and J 5 bases; bases outside gene matches: 3. The CDR3 nucleotides are TGTGCCAGTAGTATGGACAGGGAATATCAGCCCCAGCATTTT. Protein product: CASSMDREYQPQHF. Supplemented by reference TRBV19 and TRBJ1-5, the full variable domain reads DGGITQSPKYLFRKEGQNVTLSCEQNLNHDAMYWYRQDPGQGLRLIYYSQIVNDFQKGDIAEGYSVSREKKESFPLTVTSAQKNPTAFYLCASSMDREYQPQHFGDGTRLSIL.